Below are 3 T cell receptor beta chains sequenced from a single sample in a study of EBV T-cell therapy then PD-1 blockade in nasopharyngeal carcinoma. TCRdb's copy holds only in-frame clones and misses some; the assay was immunoSEQ multiplex PCR. The table shows about 19,000 clones, with more than 70% occurring only once. The antigens these receptors bind are not known. Treatment defined: AdE1-LMPpoly-expanded autologous EBV-specific T-cell therapy followed by anti-PD-1 nivolumab. The source was CD8+ T cells from blood, collected around day 35 from a patient whose treatment included autologous EBV-specific T cells and nivolumab. The receptors stem from a man in his forties or fifties with nasopharyngeal carcinoma.

J is TRBJ1-5 and V is TRBV19; D is perhaps TRBD1 (5 bases). The CDR3 is 14 residues long. Germline CDR1 is LNHDA and CDR2 is SQIVND (reference sequence). Trimming cost V 8 bases and J 4 bases, with 15 bases left between them. The CDR3 spells CASSQAGWNQPQHF. CDR3 bases: TGTGCCAGTTCCCAGGCAGGGTGGAATCAGCCCCAGCATTTT.

This clone turned up a few times. The chain employs TRBV29-1 and TRBJ1-1; D unresolved. Trimming removed 4 bases from V and 8 bases from J, with 11 bases in between. This CDR3 is built from 11 residues. From germline, CDR1 is SQVTM and CDR2 ANQGSEA. The CDR3 bases are TGCAGCGTTGGTTCTCTCACCGAAGCTTTCTTT. It yields the protein CSVGSLTEAFF.

This chain uses TRBV15 with TRBJ2-5; TRBD2 aligns across 9 bases. There are 16 residues in the CDR3. Trimming at V came to 2 bases and at J to 5 bases, leaving 9 bases not matched to a gene. Germline CDR1 and CDR2: LNHNV and YYDKDF (reference sequence). DNA of the CDR3: TGTGCCACCAGCAGACCAACATTAGCGGGGGTGGAGACCCAGTACTTC. The encoded protein is CATSRPTLAGVETQYF.